Each of the 13 T cell receptor beta chains below was sequenced from the same sample in a study of early T cells in non-severe SARS-CoV-2 infection. TCRdb itself ran the 5' RACE reads through MiXCR, one entry per CDR3 protein. In the table there are 25,000 to 35,000 distinct CDR3 sequences, 3.9% of which are singletons. The sequenced sample consisted of whole blood. These receptors were collected from an adult who was a healthcare worker with PCR-confirmed SARS-CoV-2 infection or an uninfected control (not recorded which).

In this sample, this clonotype turned up many times. The CDR3 DNA reads as TGCAGTGCCCCATGGGGGATCCAAGAGACCCAGTACTTC. This translates into CSAPWGIQETQYF. The chain links TRBV20-1 to TRBJ2-5, with D perhaps matching TRBD1 or TRBD2 (5 bases each). Trimming cost V 6 bases and J 1 base, with 12 bases left between them. The CDR3 is 13 amino acids. From germline, CDR1 is DFQATT and CDR2 SNEGSKA (reference sequence).

This clonotype has only a few counts. This chain connects TRBV11-2 to TRBJ2-1; the match to TRBD1 covers 7 bases. CDR1 is SGHAT, CDR2 FQNNGV, per germline. V lost 5 bases to trimming and J lost 7 bases; unmatched junction nucleotides: 11. The CDR3 spans 15 residues. The CDR3 region has the DNA TGTGCCAGCAGCCCTACTGACAGGGCTCTAAATGAGCAGTTCTTC. It specifies CASSPTDRALNEQFF.

This clonotype was observed at least ten times. The chain employs TRBV5-1 and TRBJ2-2; TRBD1 might be the D (6 bases). V gave up 5 bases and J gave up 0 bases, with 11 bases separating them. CDR1 and CDR2 (germline): SGHRS, YFSETQ. The CDR3 is made up of 15 amino acids. The CDR3 bases are TGCGCCAGCAGAAAGGACAGCGCGAACACCGGGGAGCTGTTTTTT. Protein: CASRKDSANTGELFF.

This clonotype was seen repeatedly, ten times or more. V and J are TRBV5-1 and TRBJ2-1; 11 bases line up with TRBD2. Germline V gene sequence: CDR1 SGHRS, CDR2 YFSETQ. Trimming took 5 bases from V and 2 from J; bases not matched to a gene: 18. There are 20 residues in the CDR3. In nucleotides, the CDR3 is TGCGCCAGCAGAAGGGAGGGAACTAGCGGGGGCCGCGGGGCCTACAATGAGCAGTTCTTC. Its protein is CASRREGTSGGRGAYNEQFF. The full variable domain, with the rest looked up from reference TRBV5-1 and TRBJ2-1, is KAGVTQTPRYLIKTRGQQVTLSCSPISGHRSVSWYQQTPGQGLQFLFEYFSETQRNKGNFPGRFSGRQFSNSRSEMNVSTLELGDSALYLCASRREGTSGGRGAYNEQFFGPGTRLTVL.

Many counts were recorded for this clonotype. The chain is built from TRBV5-1 and TRBJ2-1; D is uncertain. The ends were cut back, 4 bases at V and 1 base at J, with 12 bases in the middle. Germline CDR1 and CDR2: SGHRS and YFSETQ. The CDR3 sequence is 15 residues long. As DNA, the CDR3 is TGCGCCAGCAGCCGCGGATTACGATCCTACAATGAGCAGTTCTTC. This gives the protein CASSRGLRSYNEQFF.

This sequence joins TRBV12-3 or TRBV12-4 and TRBJ2-7; no firm D call. The CDR3 is 11 residues long. V lost 6 bases to trimming and J lost 4 bases, with 7 bases between them. CDR3 nucleotides: TGTGCCAGCAGCCCCGATTACGAGCAGTACTTC. Amino acid sequence: CASSPDYEQYF.

At least ten counts were recorded for this clonotype. The chain couples TRBV5-6 to TRBJ2-7, with TRBD1 as a possible D gene (5 bases). Germline-derived CDR1 and CDR2 are SGHDT and YYEEEE. The CDR3 has 13 amino acids. Trimming cost V 4 bases and J 1 base, with 9 bases left between them. DNA of the CDR3: TGTGCCAGCAGCATGGACACTTCCTACGAGCAGTACTTC. Translated: CASSMDTSYEQYF.

At least ten counts were recorded for this clonotype. The chain recombines TRBV5-1 with TRBJ1-4; unclear D gene. Per germline, CDR1 SGHRS and CDR2 YFSETQ. V shed 0 bases and J shed 0 bases, with 6 bases lying between them. The CDR3 has 15 amino acids. In DNA, the CDR3 is TGCGCCAGCAGCTTGGAGGCGGCAACTAATGAAAAACTGTTTTTT. It specifies CASSLEAATNEKLFF. Using reference TRBV5-1 and TRBJ1-4 for the parts outside the CDR3, the full variable domain is KAGVTQTPRYLIKTRGQQVTLSCSPISGHRSVSWYQQTPGQGLQFLFEYFSETQRNKGNFPGRFSGRQFSNSRSEMNVSTLELGDSALYLCASSLEAATNEKLFFGSGTQLSVL.

This clonotype was seen many times. The V call is TRBV24-1, the J call TRBJ2-5; D is possibly TRBD2 (5 bases). CDR3 size: 13 residues. The germline V and J ends were trimmed by 3 bases and 6 bases, with 10 bases remaining between them. Germline CDR1 KGHDR, CDR2 SFDVKD. The CDR3 loop is CATSDPGEQTQYF. The CDR3 DNA reads TGTGCCACCAGTGATCCTGGGGAGCAGACCCAGTACTTC.

The table lists this clonotype with many counts. The chain uses TRBV12-3 or TRBV12-4 and TRBJ2-7; no definite D call. V lost 5 bases and J 7 bases, leaving 9 bases between the germline ends. The length of the CDR3 is 11 residues. The DNA for the CDR3 is TGTGCCAGCAGTCACGACGTGGAGCAGTACTTC. Translation gives CASSHDVEQYF.

The rearrangement links TRBV5-1 to TRBJ2-3; D unresolved. The germline V and J ends were trimmed by 2 bases and 0 bases, with 7 bases remaining between them. The V gene's germline CDR1 is SGHRS and CDR2 YFSETQ. CDR3 length: 14 amino acids. The CDR3 sequence is CASSFSSSTDTQYF. The CDR3 DNA reads as TGCGCCAGCAGCTTTTCAAGCAGCACAGATACGCAGTATTTT.

This clonotype was detected a few times. V and J are TRBV14 and TRBJ1-2, with D unresolved. Germline values: CDR1 SGHDN, CDR2 FVKESK. This CDR3 is 13 amino acids long. V was shortened by 1 base and J by 3 bases, with 6 bases between the two germline ends. The CDR3 DNA reads as TGTGCCAGCAGCCAAGTCGGATACTATGGCTACACCTTC. Protein product: CASSQVGYYGYTF.

This clonotype was counted a few times. Here the CDR3 DNA reads TGCAGTGCCCCCGTTACGGGGGGGTTCGATGAGCAGTTCTTC. Translation: CSAPVTGGFDEQFF. The rearrangement links TRBV20-1 to TRBJ2-1; TRBD2 matches at 8 bases. J lost 8 bases, V lost 6 bases, and 12 bases had no gene match. The CDR3 loop spans 14 amino acids. The germline V gene has CDR1 DFQATT and CDR2 SNEGSKA (reference sequence).